This TCR beta chain comes out of a study of PD-1 blockade in classical Hodgkin lymphoma. About this clone: The antigen is undetermined.

V was shortened by 2 bases and J by 3 bases, with 4 bases between the two germline ends. This CDR3 is built from 12 residues. CDR1 is MNHNY, CDR2 SVGAGI, per germline (reference sequence). The table came from immunoSEQ multiplex PCR; TCRdb's copy has only in-frame clones and leaves some out. The profile shows around 90,000 clones, 78% of them singletons. The study's findings and limits: CD4+ TCR diversity rose significantly by C4D1, and CD8+ TCR diversity did not. In newly diagnosed patients, baseline TCR diversity was reportedly below that of healthy donors. Complete responders possessed baseline diversity comparable to newly diagnosed patients.

Specified time point: cycle 4 day 1 (C4D1), after 6 weeks of nivolumab. Every patient was affected by relapse after autologous stem cell transplantation, while exposure to brentuximab vedotin was not uniform. This specimen was peripheral blood mononuclear cells (PBMCs), taken before the fourth cycle of nivolumab. The chain couples TRBV6-6 to TRBJ1-1; no reliable D call. The sequence was collected from a human donor with classical Hodgkin lymphoma. The CDR3, as DNA: TGTGCCAGCAGTTACCTTTACACTGAAGCTTTCTTT. It translates to CASSYLYTEAFF.